This passage covers 5 T cell receptor beta chains from one sample sequenced in a study of T cell responses to AZD1222 COVID-19 vaccine (dated by TCRdb to the early 2020s). Receptors were amplified or captured by the immunoSEQ multiplex PCR assay. TCRdb carries this immuneACCESS record with in-frame sequences only. Its versions omit some clonotypes, under half of them owing to an unresolved V gene in the studies checked, with the rest unexplained. This sample comprises 150,000 or so clones, roughly 90% of them detected only once. The biggest ten clones account for about 1.5% of the sample. The sample's time point label is to be understood as: baseline before first vaccination. This material consisted of peripheral blood, taken on day 0 of AZD1222 vaccination. Every receptor here comes from an adult in good health.

This clone was seen once. The chain has TRBV30 and TRBJ2-5, with D unclear. Trimming left V 0 bases short and J 4 bases short, with 21 bases between. Germline V gene sequence: CDR1 GTSNPN, CDR2 SVGIG (reference sequence). The CDR3 covers 17 residues. CDR3 loop: CAWSVLYRGEPGETQYF. The CDR3 region has the DNA TGTGCCTGGAGTGTACTTTATCGCGGCGAACCAGGAGAGACCCAGTACTTC.

Comments on this clone: The sample holds other DNA sequences that translate to the same CDR3. The CDR3 loop is CASSLDGSTEAFF. CDR3 nucleotides: TGTGCCAGCAGCTTAGATGGGAGCACTGAAGCTTTCTTT. The V gene is TRBV11-3, the J gene TRBJ1-1, with D unclear. CDR1 SGHNT and CDR2 YENEEA come from the germline V gene. CDR3 length: 13 amino acids. V was cut by 0 bases and J by 4 bases, with 6 bases left in between.

The chain joins TRBV3-1 (or the pseudogene TRBV3-2) to TRBJ2-7; D unclear. Germline loops: CDR1 LGHDT, CDR2 YNNKEL (reference sequence). Trimming left V 5 bases short and J 2 bases short, with 13 bases between. This CDR3 comprises 14 residues. CDR3 nucleotide sequence: TGTGCCAGCAGCTTAGCTGTGTCCCCCTACGAGCAGTACTTC. It codes for CASSLAVSPYEQYF.

The chain joins TRBV6-1 to TRBJ2-7; no clear D gene. V shed 3 bases and J shed 3 bases, with 0 bases lying between them. CDR1 MNHNS and CDR2 SASEGT come from the germline V gene. The CDR3 has 10 residues. CDR3 bases: TGTGCCAGCAGTGACTACGAGCAGTACTTC. It translates to CASSDYEQYF.

The gene calls are TRBV28 and TRBJ1-1, with no clear D. Between the trimmed V and J ends, which lost 2 bases and 0 bases, there was a span of 7 bases. This CDR3 contains 14 residues. CDR1 is MDHEN and CDR2 is SYDVKM in the germline V gene. The CDR3 bases are TGTGCCAGCAGTTTAGGTAGCATGAACACTGAAGCTTTCTTT. It translates to CASSLGSMNTEAFF.